Listed below are T cell receptor beta chains from one sample, sequenced in a study of blood T cell repertoires in COVID-19. The data were produced by immunoSEQ multiplex PCR, yet TCRdb's version contains in-frame clones alone and is incomplete. The table includes 97,000 or so clones, about four fifths detected once. Input material: peripheral blood. Receptors originate from a woman older than 75 with active or convalescent COVID-19. CDR3s include the opening cysteine and the closing phenylalanine or tryptophan. The D gene is left open where the match is weak. Rows may omit the clone size; those that give it use once, few, many or a size class.

abundance	v_gene	j_gene	d_gene	CDR3aa	CDR3nt
NA	TRBV5-1	TRBJ2-1	TRBD2	CASSFPTSGYNEQFF	TGCGCCAGCAGCTTCCCGACTAGCGGTTACAATGAGCAGTTCTTC
NA	TRBV5-5	TRBJ1-3	NA	CASSLNLQGSGNTIYF	TGTGCCAGCAGCTTGAACCTACAGGGATCTGGAAACACCATATATTTT
few	TRBV10-3	TRBJ1-1	TRBD1	CAISGTGEAFF	TGTGCCATCAGTGGGACAGGGGAAGCTTTCTTT
NA	TRBV27	TRBJ2-4	NA	CASQTVWVQYF	TGTGCCAGTCAGACAGTCTGGGTTCAGTACTTC
NA	TRBV27	TRBJ1-1	TRBD1	CASSRTGGYTEAFF	TGTGCCAGCAGTAGAACAGGGGGCTACACTGAAGCTTTCTTT
NA	TRBV19	TRBJ1-2	NA	CASSTPGGYGYTF	TGTGCCAGTAGTACCCCGGGGGGGTATGGCTACACCTTC
NA	TRBV5-6	TRBJ2-7	TRBD1	CASSRGTGRPYEQYF	TGTGCCAGCAGCCGGGGGACAGGCCGCCCCTACGAGCAGTACTTC
NA	TRBV7-3	TRBJ2-5	NA	CASSLGYGETQYF	TGTGCCAGCAGCTTAGGGTACGGGGAGACCCAGTACTTC
many	TRBV19	TRBJ2-2	TRBD1	CASRTGQVNTGELFF	TGTGCCAGTAGGACGGGACAGGTTAACACCGGGGAGCTGTTTTTT
few	TRBV28	TRBJ2-5	TRBD2	CASSPRRGLGGGETQYF	TGTGCCAGCAGTCCAAGGAGGGGACTAGGAGGGGGAGAGACCCAGTACTTC
NA	TRBV19	TRBJ2-3	NA	CASSIDGPGRPKDTQYF	TGTGCCAGTAGTATAGACGGTCCCGGGAGACCGAAAGATACGCAGTATTTT
NA	TRBV20-1	TRBJ2-3	NA	CSASVGRGTDTQYF	TGCAGTGCTAGTGTTGGGAGGGGGACAGATACGCAGTATTTT
once	TRBV2	TRBJ2-5	NA	CASSKGLQETQYF	TGTGCCAGCAGTAAGGGGCTTCAAGAGACCCAGTACTTC
few	TRBV6-5	TRBJ2-7	NA	CAIRGSGAEQYF	TGTGCCATTAGAGGGTCAGGGGCCGAGCAGTACTTC
few	TRBV19	TRBJ1-6	TRBD1	CATSGQGDSPLHF	TGTGCCACCTCGGGACAGGGGGATTCACCCCTCCACTTT
NA	TRBV6-1	TRBJ2-3	TRBD1	CASSAGTEISTDTQYF	TGTGCCAGCAGTGCGGGGACAGAGATTAGCACAGATACGCAGTATTTT
NA	TRBV9	TRBJ1-2	TRBD1	CASSAHPQSGGDGYTF	TGTGCCAGCAGCGCCCACCCCCAGTCAGGGGGCGATGGCTACACCTTC
NA	TRBV10-1	TRBJ1-2	NA	CASLQGSEGYTF	TGCGCCAGCCTACAGGGAAGTGAGGGCTACACCTTC
NA	TRBV6-4	TRBJ1-5	NA	CASSEGVREPQHF	TGTGCCAGCAGTGAAGGGGTCCGGGAGCCCCAGCATTTT
once	TRBV20-1	TRBJ2-7	NA	CSAIDGGAYSYEQYF	TGCAGTGCTATTGACGGCGGGGCCTACTCCTACGAGCAGTACTTC
NA	TRBV6-2/TRBV6-3	TRBJ2-1	TRBD2	CASSYVLATNEQFF	TGTGCCAGCAGTTACGTACTAGCGACTAATGAGCAGTTCTTC
NA	TRBV5-5	TRBJ2-2	TRBD1	CASSFRLGQGGTGELFF	TGTGCCAGCAGCTTTCGCTTGGGACAGGGGGGAACCGGGGAGCTGTTTTTT
NA	TRBV2	TRBJ2-7	NA	CASRKRVYEQYF	TGTGCCAGCAGGAAGAGAGTCTACGAGCAGTACTTC
NA	TRBV6-4	TRBJ1-2	TRBD1	CASRRTGGGYTF	TGTGCCAGCAGGAGGACAGGCGGGGGCTACACCTTC
NA	TRBV2	TRBJ2-1	NA	CASSGRLGTYNEQFF	TGTGCCAGCAGTGGGAGACTAGGCACCTACAATGAGCAGTTCTTC
few	TRBV6-6	TRBJ2-1	TRBD2	CASSSGGSYNEQFF	TGTGCCAGCAGTAGCGGGGGCTCCTACAATGAGCAGTTCTTC